This entry is about one T cell receptor beta chain. This clonotype was seen ten or more times. Its antigen is not yet known. The record has no base qualities; no much larger clone is one base away. The CDR1 and CDR2 encoded by the germline V gene are SGHDN and FVKESK. The CDR3 runs 13 residues from the cysteine to the phenylalanine. The only DNA kept is the CDR3, 39 bases in frame from the first base. V is cut by 3 bases and J by 2 bases, and the space between the germline ends is 8 bases. The data belong to a study of T cells in Graves' hyperthyroidism and ophthalmopathy (dated by TCRdb to the late 2010s). With respect to the entire study: Peripheral blood was collected at initial diagnosis, before any treatment. An independent validation cohort of 18 to 20 hyperthyroidism patients and 17 patients who later progressed to ophthalmopathy tested prospective prediction of ophthalmopathy. The study also compared thyroid tissue and blood T-cell repertoires from about six Graves' hyperthyroidism patients. A discovery cohort of about a hundred patients, about 40 with Graves' ophthalmopathy and approximately 55 with stable Graves' hyperthyroidism, was used to find distinguishing TCR V-J signatures. After sampling, hyperthyroidism patients received methimazole starting at 30 mg daily, and ophthalmopathy patients received high-dose intravenous methylprednisolone. The 100 or so discovery patients were divided at random into training and test sets in a 7:3 ratio. The paper describes TCR Vbeta CDR3 sequencing of more than 120 peripheral blood samples, made up of 43 ophthalmopathy patients, 70 to 80 hyperthyroidism patients and some 17 progressor patients. Beyond this particular receptor, the publication reports: In validation, the model predicted progression to ophthalmopathy with approximately 70% sensitivity and approximately 74% specificity, a median of about 6 months before onset. Sample size was not statistically predetermined, and investigators were not blinded to group allocation. A 13 V-J signature model separated ophthalmopathy from stable hyperthyroidism, with around 90% sensitivity and around 84% specificity in cross-validation and 80%/75% in testing. Most expanded thyroid clonotypes (frequency above 0.001) were also detected in blood, a finding suggesting that blood repertoires may reflect thyroid immune responses.

TCR beta CDR3 regions were amplified from RNA transcripts. For the first round of RT-PCR on the TCR CDR3, the HTBI primer set was used together with the Qiagen OneStep RT-PCR kit. Libraries were constructed in a second round of multiplex PCR, after which size selection and purification were carried out. Sequencing of the libraries was done on an Illumina HiSeq2000 using paired-end 100 bp reads. Processing in the source paper ran as follows. SOAPnuke was used to process the raw data, removing reads that contained adapters or uncalled bases, had a mean Phred below 15, or lacked an exact match to the constant primer or identifier. High-quality paired reads were merged using COPE v1.2.5, and each unique nucleotide sequence was defined as a clonotype. Clonotypes were aligned to IMGT TRBV, TRBD and TRBJ reference segments using MiTCR v1.1. Analysis was restricted to V-J combinations with a frequency above 0.0001, which covered 98% to 99.2% of repertoires. The TCS score was defined as F50 (clonal expansion) divided by E x V (chaos), with BLOSUM62-based TCRdist calculated between CDR3 peptides within each V-J. Welch's t-statistics and random forest reduced around 550 V-J features to 13, which were used in a naive Bayes classifier (R e1071). In-frame beta chains were kept once TCRdb had trimmed the public reads at Q25 with fastp and called clones with MiXCR. Rows matching on CDR3 protein sequence are summarized as one entry with the most common DNA and genes. Here the V and J calls rest on TCRdb's processing, not on the authors' analysis. The sample profile shows around 600,000 distinct CDR3 sequences; more than 14% of them were found once. Around 13% of the sample is in the top ten clones.

In the ophthalmopathy patients, disease was moderately to severely active, with a Clinical Activity Score of 3 or more, a NOSPECS grade of 4 or more, and a duration of less than 3 months. Any patient with an uncontrolled infection, another autoimmune disease, pregnancy or lactation was excluded. Diagnoses were based on clinical symptoms, serum thyroxine and TRAb, thyroid ultrasound and orbital computed tomography. Ficoll-Paque density gradient centrifugation was used to isolate PBMCs from 8.5 to 10 ml of fresh peripheral blood. Total RNA was extracted with Trizol reagent, and quality was checked on an Agilent 2100 Bioanalyzer.

The V and J genes are TRBV14 and TRBJ2-7; TRBD2 is a weak D gene call, 6 bases matching. The material sequenced was blood. The origin of this receptor is a woman aged 45-65 years with Graves' ophthalmopathy. The CDR3 corresponds to CASSQGGAYEQYF. In nucleotide form, the sequence is TGTGCCAGCAGCCAGGGGGGAGCCTACGAGCAGTACTTC.